A single sample is the source of the 18 T cell receptor beta chains below, sequenced in a study of cytomegalovirus exposure and HLA in healthy donors. PCR was performed using 60 Vbeta and 13 Jbeta primers. Data came from immunoSEQ multiplex PCR; TCRdb stores just in-frame clones and leaves some out. The sample holds some 140,000 clones, approximately 80% seen once. The sequenced material came from PBMCs. The source of these receptors is a young man in good health and CMV-seropositive.

The genes are TRBV5-1 and TRBJ2-7; D unresolved. The CDR3 is 14 residues long. V lost 0 bases and J lost 1, with 8 bases in between. CDR1 SGHRS and CDR2 YFSETQ come from the germline V gene. The CDR3 DNA follows: TGCGCCAGCAGCTTGGAGCCCGAATCCTACGAGCAGTACTTC. This codes for CASSLEPESYEQYF.

The genes are TRBV13 and TRBJ1-1; D is uncertain. The CDR3 runs 13 residues. Trimming took 5 bases from V and 3 from J, leaving 10 bases between them. Looked up from germline, CDR1 is PRHDT and CDR2 is FYEKMQ (reference sequence). CDR3 protein: CASSTGSDTEAFF. CDR3 coding DNA: TGTGCCAGCAGCACCGGCAGCGACACTGAAGCTTTCTTT.

In this sample, this clone turned up once. CDR3 coding DNA: TGTGCCAGCGGCTGGGCTCGTCCTCAAGAGACCCAGTACTTC. Encoded protein: CASGWARPQETQYF. The rearrangement joins TRBV27 to TRBJ2-5; D unclear. Trimming stripped 8 bases from V and 2 bases from J, with 15 bases between. CDR3 length equals 14 residues. Germline assignment: CDR1 MNHEY and CDR2 SMNVEV (reference sequence).

This chain links TRBV28 with TRBJ1-4; TRBD1 is a possible D gene (6 bases). Germline V gene lookup returns CDR1 MDHEN and CDR2 SYDVKM. Trimming cost V 10 bases and J 5 bases, with 14 bases left between them. The CDR3 has 13 amino acids. DNA for the CDR3: TGTGCCATCGGGACACCAAACAATGAAAAACTGTTTTTT. This sequence encodes CAIGTPNNEKLFF.

This chain uses TRBV15 with TRBJ2-4, with 7 bases lining up with TRBD1. The CDR3 totals 16 residues. The germline gives CDR1 LNHNV, CDR2 YYDKDF (reference sequence). J gave up 5 bases and V 4 bases, and 11 bases lay outside the gene matches. CDR3: CATSNGRQGVENIQYF. CDR3 DNA sequence: TGTGCCACCAGCAATGGTAGGCAGGGGGTCGAAAACATTCAGTACTTC.

The chain carries TRBV15 and TRBJ2-3; no clear D. CDR3 size: 14 residues. V lost 0 bases to trimming and J lost 3 bases, with 7 bases between them. CDR1 LNHNV and CDR2 YYDKDF come from the germline V gene (reference sequence). The CDR3 region has the DNA TGTGCCACCAGCAGAGATGAACAAACAGATACGCAGTATTTT. Its translation is CATSRDEQTDTQYF.

The chain carries TRBV18 and TRBJ2-5; D is undetermined. The CDR3 totals 13 residues. V lost 3 bases and J lost 5, with 10 bases in between. Germline CDR1 reads KGHSH; CDR2 reads LQKENI. CDR3 in amino acids: CASSPGHWETQYF. The DNA of the CDR3 is TGTGCCAGCTCACCCGGTCACTGGGAGACCCAGTACTTC. Complete variable domain (other parts from reference TRBV18 and TRBJ2-5): NAGVMQNPRHLVRRRGQEARLRCSPMKGHSHVYWYRQLPEEGLKFMVYLQKENIIDESGMPKERFSAEFPKEGPSILRIQQVVRGDSAAYFCASSPGHWETQYFGPGTRLLVL.

Only one count was recorded for this clone. CDR3 region: CASSSGTGTYEQYF. The CDR3 DNA is TGTGCCAGCAGCTCCGGGACAGGGACCTACGAGCAGTACTTC. This sequence joins TRBV5-6 and TRBJ2-7; 9 bases agree with TRBD1. CDR1 is SGHDT and CDR2 is YYEEEE in the germline V gene. With 3 bases clipped from V and 2 bases from J, the junction kept 3 bases outside the gene matches. The length of the CDR3 is 14 residues. Complete variable domain (other parts from reference TRBV5-6 and TRBJ2-7): DAGVTQSPTHLIKTRGQQVTLRCSPKSGHDTVSWYQQALGQGPQFIFQYYEEEERQRGNFPDRFSGHQFPNYSSELNVNALLLGDSALYLCASSSGTGTYEQYFGPGTRLTVT.

This clone was recorded once. This rearrangement joins TRBV5-1 to TRBJ1-2; TRBD1 matches 11 bases. Germline CDR1 is SGHRS and CDR2 is YFSETQ. The CDR3 sequence is 14 residues long. With V trimmed by 4 bases and J by 2 bases, 1 base remained unmatched. The CDR3 DNA sequence: TGCGCCAGCAGCCGGACAGGGGGCAACTATGGCTACACCTTC. This encodes CASSRTGGNYGYTF.

The V and J genes are TRBV28 and TRBJ2-7; 15 nucleotides agree with TRBD2. Looked up from germline, CDR1 is MDHEN and CDR2 is SYDVKM. The J segment lost 3 bases and the V segment lost 7 bases, leaving 13 bases of the junction unmatched. The CDR3 loop spans 18 amino acids. The chain's CDR3 is CASNPGLAGGFMIYEQYF. CDR3 in DNA: TGTGCCAGCAACCCTGGACTAGCGGGAGGGTTCATGATCTACGAGCAGTACTTC.

The rearrangement joins TRBV27 to TRBJ2-7; 13 positions match TRBD2. The CDR3 totals 22 residues. Germline loops: CDR1 MNHEY, CDR2 SMNVEV (reference sequence). V lost 3 bases to trimming and J lost 0 bases; unmatched junction nucleotides: 20. The CDR3 region has the DNA TGTGCCAGCAGTTTCTCCATACCCCCGCCGGGACTAGCGGGGAGGATCTCCTACGAGCAGTACTTC. This gives the protein CASSFSIPPPGLAGRISYEQYF.

This sequence joins TRBV28 and TRBJ2-7; TRBD1 agrees at 7 bases. Germline CDR1 reads MDHEN; CDR2 reads SYDVKM. Germline trimming cut 2 bases from V and 3 bases from J; bases unmatched to any gene: 10. This CDR3 is 16 amino acids long. The CDR3 loop reads CASSLDQLQGRYEQYF. In DNA form, the CDR3 reads TGTGCCAGCAGTTTAGACCAATTACAGGGGCGCTACGAGCAGTACTTC.

This clone was detected once. The J gene is TRBJ1-1, the V gene TRBV6-5, with a tentative D call TRBD1 (6 bases). CDR3 length equals 16 residues. In germline, CDR1 is MNHEY, CDR2 SVGAGI. With 4 bases removed from V and 0 bases from J, the gap between germline ends came to 15 bases. CDR3 bases: TGTGCCAGCAGTTCCGCACTGACAGGCATGAACACTGAAGCTTTCTTT. As protein: CASSSALTGMNTEAFF.

J is TRBJ1-1 and V is TRBV9, with TRBD1 matching over 8 bases. This CDR3 has 14 residues. Losses at the gene ends were 4 bases for V and 8 bases for J; bases not matched to a gene: 10. Germline CDR1 SGDLS, CDR2 YYNGEE. The CDR3 region is CASSTTTGAEEAFF. The DNA of the CDR3 is TGTGCCAGCAGCACGACGACAGGGGCTGAGGAAGCTTTCTTT. The variable domain in full, completed from reference TRBV9 and TRBJ1-1, reads DSGVTQTPKHLITATGQRVTLRCSPRSGDLSVYWYQQSLDQGLQFLIQYYNGEERAKGNILERFSAQQFPDLHSELNLSSLELGDSALYFCASSTTTGAEEAFFGQGTRLTVV.

This clone was picked up one time. This chain uses TRBV7-8 with TRBJ2-7; tentative D call: TRBD2 (6 bases). Germline CDR1 SGHVS, CDR2 FQNEAQ. Trimming removed 5 bases at V and 7 bases at J, with 21 bases between. The CDR3 is made up of 15 amino acids. CDR3 in amino acids: CASSPVGGYLSEQYF. The CDR3, as DNA: TGTGCCAGCAGCCCTGTTGGGGGGTACCTAAGTGAGCAGTACTTC. The full variable domain, completed using reference TRBV7-8 and TRBJ2-7, is GAGVSQSPRYKVAKRGQDVALRCDPISGHVSLFWYQQALGQGPEFLTYFQNEAQLDKSGLPSDRFFAERPEGSVSTLKIQRTQQEDSAVYLCASSPVGGYLSEQYFGPGTRLTVT.

The rearrangement joins TRBV9 to TRBJ1-1; possibly TRBD1 for D (6 bases). The germline V gene has CDR1 SGDLS and CDR2 YYNGEE. This CDR3 comprises 15 residues. The germline V and J ends were trimmed by 3 bases and 4 bases, with 16 bases remaining between them. DNA for the CDR3: TGTGCCAGCAGCGAGAACAGGGAGGGTGGCACTGAAGCTTTCTTT. The encoded protein is CASSENREGGTEAFF.

The genes are TRBV7-2 and TRBJ2-3; possibly TRBD2 for D (6 bases). The CDR3 covers 14 residues. V was trimmed by 6 bases and J by 0 bases, leaving 10 bases between them. Germline CDR1 and CDR2: SGHTA and FQGNSA. As DNA, the CDR3 is TGTGCCAGCAGGTCAGCGGGTAGCACAGATACGCAGTATTTT. It yields the protein CASRSAGSTDTQYF.

The V gene is TRBV9, the J gene TRBJ2-2; TRBD1 is a possible D gene (6 bases). The germline V gene encodes CDR1 SGDLS and CDR2 YYNGEE. V was cut by 1 base and J by 3 bases, with 16 bases left in between. The CDR3 is made up of 17 amino acids. The CDR3 protein is CASSVSVEQGDTGELFF. CDR3 in DNA: TGTGCCAGCAGCGTATCGGTAGAACAGGGAGACACCGGGGAGCTGTTTTTT.